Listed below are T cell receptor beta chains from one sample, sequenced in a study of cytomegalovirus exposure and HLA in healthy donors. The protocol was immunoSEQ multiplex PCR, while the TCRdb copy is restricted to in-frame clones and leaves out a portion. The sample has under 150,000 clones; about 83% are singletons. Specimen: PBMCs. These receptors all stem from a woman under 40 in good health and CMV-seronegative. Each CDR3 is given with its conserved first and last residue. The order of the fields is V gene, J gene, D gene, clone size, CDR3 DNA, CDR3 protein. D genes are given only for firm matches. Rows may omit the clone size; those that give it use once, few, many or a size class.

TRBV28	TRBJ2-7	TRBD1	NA	TGTGCCAGCAGTTTATCCCCGTCCCAGAAAAAGACAGGGCGGTACGAGCAGTACTTC	CASSLSPSQKKTGRYEQYF
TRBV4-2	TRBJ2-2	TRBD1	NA	TGTGCCAGCAGCCAAGGTGGTCTCAAGACAGGGGCCACCGGGGAGCTGTTTTTT	CASSQGGLKTGATGELFF
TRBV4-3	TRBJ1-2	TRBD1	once	TGCGCCAGCAGCCAAGACCCCGGAGGGACAGGGTTCAACTATGGCTACACCTTC	CASSQDPGGTGFNYGYTF
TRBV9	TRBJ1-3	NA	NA	TGTGCCAGCAGCGGGCAGATCTCTGGAAACACCATATATTTT	CASSGQISGNTIYF
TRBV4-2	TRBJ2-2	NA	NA	TGTGCCAGCAGCCAAGAAGCACAGGGTTCGGAGGCCGGGGAGCTGTTTTTT	CASSQEAQGSEAGELFF
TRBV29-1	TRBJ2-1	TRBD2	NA	TGCAGCGTTGAAAGGACTAGCGGGAGTGGTGAGCAGTTCTTC	CSVERTSGSGEQFF
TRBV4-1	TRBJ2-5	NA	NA	TGCGCCAGCAGCCAAGAGGCAAGGGGCCCAGAGACCCAGTACTTC	CASSQEARGPETQYF
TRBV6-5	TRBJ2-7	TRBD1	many	TGTGCCAGCAGAAGCGGACAGGGGACCTACGAGCAGTACTTC	CASRSGQGTYEQYF
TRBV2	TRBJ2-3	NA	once	TGTGCCAGCATCGAGTCGGGGACTAGCACAGATACGCAGTATTTT	CASIESGTSTDTQYF
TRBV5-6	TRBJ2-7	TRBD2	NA	TGTGCCAGCAGTTCCAGCGGGGGGGCCCCCATTCGCGAGCAGTACTTC	CASSSSGGAPIREQYF
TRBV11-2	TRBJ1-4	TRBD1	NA	TGTGCCAGCAGCTTGGGGACAGGGGCAAGGGAAAAACTGTTTTTT	CASSLGTGAREKLFF
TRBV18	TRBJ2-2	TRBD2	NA	TGTGCCAGCTCACTGACTAGCGTCTACGGCACCGGGGAGCTGTTTTTT	CASSLTSVYGTGELFF
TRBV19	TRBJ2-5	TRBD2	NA	TGTGCCAGTAGACCTGATCGGACTAGCGGGAGTAGTGGAGAGACCCAGTACTTC	CASRPDRTSGSSGETQYF
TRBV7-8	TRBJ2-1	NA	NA	TGTGCCAGCAGCCCCCTTTTTATCGATGAGCAGTTCTTC	CASSPLFIDEQFF
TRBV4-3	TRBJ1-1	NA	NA	TGCGCCAGCAGCCAAGAGGGTCAGGCGCTGAACACTGAAGCTTTCTTT	CASSQEGQALNTEAFF
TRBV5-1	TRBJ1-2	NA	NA	TGCGCCAGCAGCTTGCGGGCTAACTATGGCTACACCTTC	CASSLRANYGYTF
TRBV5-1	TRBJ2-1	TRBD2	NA	TGCGCCAGCAGCTTGAAGTCTAGCGGGAAATACAATGAGCAGTTCTTC	CASSLKSSGKYNEQFF
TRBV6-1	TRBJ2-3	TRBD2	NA	TGTGCCACCGCTAGCGGGACCAGGGATACGCAGTATTTT	CATASGTRDTQYF
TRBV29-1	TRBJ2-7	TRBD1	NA	TGCAGCGCTTGGGGACAGGGGGTACACGAGCAGTACTTC	CSAWGQGVHEQYF
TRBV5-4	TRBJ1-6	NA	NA	TGTGCCAGCAGCTTGGACCCCTCTACAGGGAATTCACCCCTCCACTTT	CASSLDPSTGNSPLHF
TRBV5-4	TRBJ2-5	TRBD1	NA	TGTGCCAGCAGCACGGGGGGTAGGACAGGGGTTGAGACCCAGTACTTC	CASSTGGRTGVETQYF
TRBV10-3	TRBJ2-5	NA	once	TGTGCCATCAGGAGAGGACAACAAGAGACCCAGTACTTC	CAIRRGQQETQYF
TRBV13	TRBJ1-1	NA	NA	TGTGCCAGCAGCAGAGGGAGGCCGAACACTGAAGCTTTCTTT	CASSRGRPNTEAFF
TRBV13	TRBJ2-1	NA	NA	TGTGCCAGCAGCCGTTACAATGAGCAGTTCTTC	CASSRYNEQFF
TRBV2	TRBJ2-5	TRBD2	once	TGTGCCAGCAACCCGTTAAAGACTAGCTGGGAGACCCAGTACTTC	CASNPLKTSWETQYF
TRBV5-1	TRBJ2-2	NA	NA	TGCGCCAGCAGCGCCGGACTCTCATCTCCCCACGGGGAGCTGTTTTTT	CASSAGLSSPHGELFF
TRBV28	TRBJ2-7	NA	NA	TGTGCCACCTGCAGGGAATCGCCCTACGAGCAGTACTTC	CATCRESPYEQYF
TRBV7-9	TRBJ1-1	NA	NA	TGTGCCAGCAGCTTAGGCGGGGGGTTGAACACTGAAGCTTTCTTT	CASSLGGGLNTEAFF
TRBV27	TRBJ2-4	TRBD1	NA	TGTGCCAGCAGTCCATCGGGACAGTCTAAAAACATTCAGTACTTC	CASSPSGQSKNIQYF
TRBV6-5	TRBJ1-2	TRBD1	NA	TGTGCCAGCAGTCGGACAGGGGCCAACTATGGCTACACCTTC	CASSRTGANYGYTF
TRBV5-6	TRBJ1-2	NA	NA	TGTGCCAGCAGCTTGGTGGTAGGGGATGGCTACACCTTC	CASSLVVGDGYTF
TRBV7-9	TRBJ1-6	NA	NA	TGTTCCAGCCGACACCGGGACATAGTTTCACCCCTCCACTTT	CSSRHRDIVSPLHF
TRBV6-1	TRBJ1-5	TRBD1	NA	TGTGCCAGCAGTGAAGGGCAGGGGGCCCAGCCCCAGCATTTT	CASSEGQGAQPQHF
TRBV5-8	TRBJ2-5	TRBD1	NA	TGTGCCAGCAGCTTGGTCAGGGGGCGGGGCCAAGAGACCCAGTACTTC	CASSLVRGRGQETQYF
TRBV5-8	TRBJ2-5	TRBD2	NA	TGTGCCAGCAGCTTCGGACTAGCGGTAGCAGGGGAGACCCAGTACTTC	CASSFGLAVAGETQYF
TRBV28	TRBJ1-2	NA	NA	TGTGCCAGCAGTCGCGACACGAACTATGGCTACACCTTC	CASSRDTNYGYTF
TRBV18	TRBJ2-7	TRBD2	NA	TGTGCCAGCTCACCGGGACTAGCGGGGTCTTTTCCTTACGAGCAGTACTTC	CASSPGLAGSFPYEQYF
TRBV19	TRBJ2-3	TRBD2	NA	TGTGCCAGTAGTATAGGGTCCGGGGGGGCAGGCACGCAGTATTTT	CASSIGSGGAGTQYF
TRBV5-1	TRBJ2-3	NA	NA	TGCGCCAGCAGAAGGGGAAGGACAGTCGATAGCACAGATACGCAGTATTTT	CASRRGRTVDSTDTQYF
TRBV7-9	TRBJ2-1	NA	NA	TGTGCCAGCAGATGGGGGGAGAGTTACAATGAGCAGTTCTTC	CASRWGESYNEQFF
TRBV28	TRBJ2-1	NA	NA	TGTGCCAGCAGTGTCGTTTCCTACAATGAGCAGTTCTTC	CASSVVSYNEQFF
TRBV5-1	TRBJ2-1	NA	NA	TGCGCCAGCAGCCTCCCGGGGGTTCGTGAGCAGTTCTTC	CASSLPGVREQFF
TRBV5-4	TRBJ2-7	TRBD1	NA	TGTGCCAGCAGCGAGGGGACAGGGGTGCACGAGCAGTACTTC	CASSEGTGVHEQYF
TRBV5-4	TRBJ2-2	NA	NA	TGTGCCAGCAGCGGGACTCTGAACACCGGGGAGCTGTTTTTT	CASSGTLNTGELFF
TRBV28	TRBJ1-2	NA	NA	TGTGCCAGCAGTTTAACGCAGGTTTATGGCTACACCTTC	CASSLTQVYGYTF
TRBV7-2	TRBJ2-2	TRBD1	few	TGTGCCAGCAGCACTGTTGCGTGGACAGGGGGCGGCACCGGGGAGCTGTTTTTT	CASSTVAWTGGGTGELFF
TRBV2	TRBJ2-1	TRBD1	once	TGTGCCAGCAGCCCCCGACAGGGGAGATACAATGAGCAGTTCTTC	CASSPRQGRYNEQFF
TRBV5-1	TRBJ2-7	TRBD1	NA	TGCGCCAGCAGCCTGGGACAGCTCGAGCAGTACTTC	CASSLGQLEQYF
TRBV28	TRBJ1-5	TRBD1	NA	TGTGCCAGCAGTTTAGGACAGGGAAATCAGCCCCAGCATTTT	CASSLGQGNQPQHF
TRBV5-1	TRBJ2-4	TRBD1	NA	TGCGCCAGCAGCCGAACAACAGGGGGTGAAAACATTCAGTACTTC	CASSRTTGGENIQYF
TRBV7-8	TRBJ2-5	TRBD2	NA	TGTGCCAGCAGCTTAGCTATCCTTTCCGGGACTACCATGAACTTC	CASSLAILSGTTMNF